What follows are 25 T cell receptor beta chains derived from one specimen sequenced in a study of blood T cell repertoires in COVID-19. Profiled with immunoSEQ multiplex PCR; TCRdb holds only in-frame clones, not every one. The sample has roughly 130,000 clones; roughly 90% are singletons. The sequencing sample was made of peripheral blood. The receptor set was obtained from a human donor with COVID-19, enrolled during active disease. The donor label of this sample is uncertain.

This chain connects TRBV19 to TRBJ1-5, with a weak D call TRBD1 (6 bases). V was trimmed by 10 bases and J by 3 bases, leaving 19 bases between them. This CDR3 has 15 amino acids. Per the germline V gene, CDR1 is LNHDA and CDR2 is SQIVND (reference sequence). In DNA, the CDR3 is TGTGCCACAGCGGGAGGCCGGGACAACAATCAGCCCCAGCATTTT. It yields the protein CATAGGRDNNQPQHF.

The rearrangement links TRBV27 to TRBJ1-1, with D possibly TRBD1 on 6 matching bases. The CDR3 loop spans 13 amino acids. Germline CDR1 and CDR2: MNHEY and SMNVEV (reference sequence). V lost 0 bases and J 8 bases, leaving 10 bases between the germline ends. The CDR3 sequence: CASSLSVTGEAFF. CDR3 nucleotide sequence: TGTGCCAGCAGTTTATCCGTAACAGGGGAAGCTTTCTTT.

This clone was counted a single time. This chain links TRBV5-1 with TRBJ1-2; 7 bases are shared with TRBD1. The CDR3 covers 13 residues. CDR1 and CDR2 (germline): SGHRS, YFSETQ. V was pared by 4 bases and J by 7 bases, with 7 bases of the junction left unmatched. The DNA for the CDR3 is TGCGCCAGCAGCCGTGACAGGGTCAGTGGCTACACCTTC. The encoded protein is CASSRDRVSGYTF.

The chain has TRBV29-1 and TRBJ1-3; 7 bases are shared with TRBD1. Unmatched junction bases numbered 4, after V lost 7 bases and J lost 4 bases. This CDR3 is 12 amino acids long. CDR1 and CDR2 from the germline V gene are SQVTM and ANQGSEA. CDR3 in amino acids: CSGGTEGNTIYF. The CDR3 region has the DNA TGCAGCGGAGGGACAGAAGGAAACACCATATATTTT. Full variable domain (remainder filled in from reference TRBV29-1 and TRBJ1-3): SAVISQKPSRDICQRGTSLTIQCQVDSQVTMMFWYRQQPGQSLTLIATANQGSEATYESGFVIDKFPISRPNLTFSTLTVSNMSPEDSSIYLCSGGTEGNTIYFGEGSWLTVV.

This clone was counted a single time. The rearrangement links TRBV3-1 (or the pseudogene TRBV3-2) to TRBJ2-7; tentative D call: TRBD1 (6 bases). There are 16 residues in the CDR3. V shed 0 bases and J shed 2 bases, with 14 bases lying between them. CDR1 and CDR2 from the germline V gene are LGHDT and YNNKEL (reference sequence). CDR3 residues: CASSQELGRGAYEQYF. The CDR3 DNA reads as TGTGCCAGCAGCCAAGAGTTGGGCAGGGGAGCCTACGAGCAGTACTTC.

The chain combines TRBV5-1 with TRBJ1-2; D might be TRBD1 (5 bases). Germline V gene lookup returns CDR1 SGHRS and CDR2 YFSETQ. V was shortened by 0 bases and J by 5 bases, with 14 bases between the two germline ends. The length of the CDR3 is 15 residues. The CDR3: CASSLESGSLYGYTF. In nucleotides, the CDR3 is TGCGCCAGCAGCTTGGAATCAGGGTCGTTATATGGCTACACCTTC.

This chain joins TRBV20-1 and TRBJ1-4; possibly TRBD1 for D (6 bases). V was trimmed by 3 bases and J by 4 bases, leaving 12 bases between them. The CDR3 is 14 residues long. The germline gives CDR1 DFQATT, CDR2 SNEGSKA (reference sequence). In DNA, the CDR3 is TGCAGTGCTAGTGCAGGGGTCCTTAATGAAAAACTGTTTTTT. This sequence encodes CSASAGVLNEKLFF.

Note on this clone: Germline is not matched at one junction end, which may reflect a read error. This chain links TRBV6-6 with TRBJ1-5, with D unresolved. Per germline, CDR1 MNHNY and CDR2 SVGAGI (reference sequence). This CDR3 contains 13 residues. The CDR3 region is CASTLGSRQSQHF. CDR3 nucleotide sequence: TGTGCCAGCACTCTCGGGAGTCGTCAGTCCCAGCATTTT.

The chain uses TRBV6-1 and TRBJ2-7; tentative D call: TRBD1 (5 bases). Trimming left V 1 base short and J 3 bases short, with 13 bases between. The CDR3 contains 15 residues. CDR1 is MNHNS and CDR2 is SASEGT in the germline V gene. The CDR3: CASSEVGQEVYEQYF. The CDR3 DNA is TGTGCCAGCAGTGAAGTGGGGCAGGAAGTCTACGAGCAGTACTTC.

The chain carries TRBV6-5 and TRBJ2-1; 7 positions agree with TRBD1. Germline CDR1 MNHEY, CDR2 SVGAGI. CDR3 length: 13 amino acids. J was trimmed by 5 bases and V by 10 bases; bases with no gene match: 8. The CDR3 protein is CATSGTANNEQFF. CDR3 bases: TGTGCCACCTCGGGGACAGCTAACAATGAGCAGTTCTTC.

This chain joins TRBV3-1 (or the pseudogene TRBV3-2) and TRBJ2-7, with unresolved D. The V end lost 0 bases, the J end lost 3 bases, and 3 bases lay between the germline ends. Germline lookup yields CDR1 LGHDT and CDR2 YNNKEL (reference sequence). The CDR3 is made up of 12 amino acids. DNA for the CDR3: TGTGCCAGCAGCCAAGACAGCTACGAGCAGTACTTC. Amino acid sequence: CASSQDSYEQYF.

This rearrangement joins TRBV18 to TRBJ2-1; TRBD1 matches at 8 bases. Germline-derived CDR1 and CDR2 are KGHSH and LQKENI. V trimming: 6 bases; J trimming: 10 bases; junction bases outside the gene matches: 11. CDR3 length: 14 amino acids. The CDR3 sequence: CASSHRDRFLEQFF. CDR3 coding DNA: TGTGCCAGCTCCCACCGGGACAGGTTTTTGGAGCAGTTCTTC.

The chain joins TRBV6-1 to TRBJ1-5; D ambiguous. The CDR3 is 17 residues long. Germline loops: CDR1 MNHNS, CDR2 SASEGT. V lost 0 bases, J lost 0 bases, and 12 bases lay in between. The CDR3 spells CASSEAQRLYSNQPQHF. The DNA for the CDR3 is TGTGCCAGCAGTGAAGCGCAAAGACTCTATAGCAATCAGCCCCAGCATTTT.

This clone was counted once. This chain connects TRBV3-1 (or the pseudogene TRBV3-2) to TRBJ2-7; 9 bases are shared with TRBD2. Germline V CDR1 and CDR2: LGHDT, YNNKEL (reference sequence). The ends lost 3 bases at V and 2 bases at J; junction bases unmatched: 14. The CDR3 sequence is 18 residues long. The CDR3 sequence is CASSQDTPSGGIPYEQYF. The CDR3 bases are TGTGCCAGCAGCCAGGACACCCCCAGCGGGGGGATACCCTACGAGCAGTACTTC.

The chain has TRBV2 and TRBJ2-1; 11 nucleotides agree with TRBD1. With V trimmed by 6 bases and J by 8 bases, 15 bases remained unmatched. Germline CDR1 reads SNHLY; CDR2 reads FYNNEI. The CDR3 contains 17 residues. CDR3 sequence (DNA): TGTGCCAGCAGCTTCCAAATCTCAGGACAGGGGGCCTATGAGCAGTTCTTC. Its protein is CASSFQISGQGAYEQFF.

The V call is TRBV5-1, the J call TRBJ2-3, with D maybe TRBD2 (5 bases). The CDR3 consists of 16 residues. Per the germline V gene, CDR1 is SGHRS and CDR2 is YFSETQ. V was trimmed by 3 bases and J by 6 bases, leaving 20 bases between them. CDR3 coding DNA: TGCGCCAGCAGCTCGCAGATGGGCCGGCGGGCCGATACGCAGTATTTT. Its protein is CASSSQMGRRADTQYF.

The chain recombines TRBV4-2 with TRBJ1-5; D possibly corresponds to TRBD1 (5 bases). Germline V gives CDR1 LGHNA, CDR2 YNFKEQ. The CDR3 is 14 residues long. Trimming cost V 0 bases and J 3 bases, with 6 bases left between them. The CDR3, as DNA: TGTGCCAGCAGCCAAGAGGGGCACAATCAGCCCCAGCATTTT. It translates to CASSQEGHNQPQHF.

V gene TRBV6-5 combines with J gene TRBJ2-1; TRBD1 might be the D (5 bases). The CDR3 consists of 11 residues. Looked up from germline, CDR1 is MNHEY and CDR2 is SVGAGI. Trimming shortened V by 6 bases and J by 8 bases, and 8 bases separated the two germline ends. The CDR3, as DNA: TGTGCCAGCAGCGACAGTTATGAGCAGTTCTTC. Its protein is CASSDSYEQFF.

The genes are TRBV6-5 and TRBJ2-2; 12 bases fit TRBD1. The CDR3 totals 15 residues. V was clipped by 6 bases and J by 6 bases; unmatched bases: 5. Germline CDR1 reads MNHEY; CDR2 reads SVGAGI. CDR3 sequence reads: CASRVGTGGSGELFF. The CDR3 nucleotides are TGTGCCAGCAGGGTCGGGACAGGGGGCTCCGGGGAGCTGTTTTTT.

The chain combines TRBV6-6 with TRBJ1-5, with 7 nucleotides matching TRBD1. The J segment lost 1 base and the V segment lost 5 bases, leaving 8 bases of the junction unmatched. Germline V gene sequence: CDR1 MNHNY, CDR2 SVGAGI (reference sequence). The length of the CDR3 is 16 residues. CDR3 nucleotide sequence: TGTGCCAGCAGTCCGGCCGGCAGGGGGAGCAATCAGCCCCAGCATTTT. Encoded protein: CASSPAGRGSNQPQHF.

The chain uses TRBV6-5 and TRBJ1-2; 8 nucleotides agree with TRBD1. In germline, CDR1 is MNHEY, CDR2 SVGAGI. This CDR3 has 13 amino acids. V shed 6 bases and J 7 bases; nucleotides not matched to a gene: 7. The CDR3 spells CASRSQGAGGYTF. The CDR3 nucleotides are TGTGCCAGCAGGAGTCAGGGGGCGGGTGGCTACACCTTC.

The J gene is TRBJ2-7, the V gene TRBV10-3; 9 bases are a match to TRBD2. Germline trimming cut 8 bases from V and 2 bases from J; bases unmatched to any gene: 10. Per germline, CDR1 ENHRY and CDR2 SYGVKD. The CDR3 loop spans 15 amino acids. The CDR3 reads CAIRENAGGTYEQYF. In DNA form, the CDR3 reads TGTGCCATCCGAGAAAACGCGGGAGGGACCTACGAGCAGTACTTC.

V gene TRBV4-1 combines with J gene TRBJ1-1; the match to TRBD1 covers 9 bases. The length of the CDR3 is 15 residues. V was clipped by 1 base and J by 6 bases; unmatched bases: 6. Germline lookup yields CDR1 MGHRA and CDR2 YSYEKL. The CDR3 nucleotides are TGCGCCAGCAGCCAAGGAAGACAGGGGGTTGCTGAAGCTTTCTTT. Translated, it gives CASSQGRQGVAEAFF.

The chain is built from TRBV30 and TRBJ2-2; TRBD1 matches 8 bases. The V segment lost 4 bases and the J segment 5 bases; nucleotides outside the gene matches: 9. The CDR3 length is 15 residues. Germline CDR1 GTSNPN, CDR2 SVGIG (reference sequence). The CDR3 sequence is CAWNRLTGETGELFF. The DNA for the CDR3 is TGTGCCTGGAATCGACTGACAGGGGAGACCGGGGAGCTGTTTTTT.

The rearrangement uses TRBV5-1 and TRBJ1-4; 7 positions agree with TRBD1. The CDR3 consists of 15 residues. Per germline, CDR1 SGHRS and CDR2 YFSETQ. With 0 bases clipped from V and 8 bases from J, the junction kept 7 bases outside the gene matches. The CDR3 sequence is CASSLEDRVYEKLFF. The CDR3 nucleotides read TGCGCCAGCAGCTTGGAAGACAGGGTTTACGAAAAACTGTTTTTT.